This TCR beta chain was observed in a study of blood T cell repertoires in COVID-19. Repertoires were generated with immunoSEQ multiplex PCR, while TCRdb's copy carries only in-frame clones and drops some. The repertoire holds 200,000 to 250,000 clones, with 82% as singletons. Unmatched junction bases numbered 7, after V lost 6 bases and J lost 7 bases. CDR1 MNHEY and CDR2 SVGAGI come from the germline V gene. The CDR3 is 14 residues long. The material sequenced was PBMCs or T cells enriched from blood (not recorded which). V gene TRBV6-5 combines with J gene TRBJ1-5; 9 bases line up with TRBD1. This TCR was sampled from a woman aged 55 to 70 who had recovered from COVID-19. In DNA, the CDR3 is TGTGCCAGCAGGGGGACAGGGAGTTGGCAGCCCCAGCATTTT. It is translated as CASRGTGSWQPQHF.